This TCR beta chain was identified during a study of blood T cell repertoires in COVID-19. Study as a whole: Collection of acute and convalescent COVID-19 samples took place in the United States, Italy and Spain.

Sequenced by immunoSEQ multiplex PCR; TCRdb stores in-frame clones only, minus some. The sample consists of approximately 93,000 clones, about four fifths of them appearing once. Germline CDR1 is KGHDR and CDR2 is SFDVKD. V shed 7 bases and J 1 base; nucleotides not matched to a gene: 4. This CDR3 has 15 amino acids. The chain joins TRBV24-1 to TRBJ1-5; 9 bases are a match to TRBD1. Sequencing was performed on peripheral blood. This sequence originates from a woman of 80 years or more with acute or convalescent COVID-19. The CDR3 sequence: CATRPGTGSNQPQHF. The CDR3 nucleotides are TGTGCCACCAGGCCAGGGACAGGGAGCAATCAGCCCCAGCATTTT.